One and the same sample provided the 2 T cell receptor beta chains below, sequenced in a study of T cell responses to AZD1222 COVID-19 vaccine. Repertoires were generated with immunoSEQ multiplex PCR, while TCRdb's copy carries only in-frame clones and drops some. This table holds around 90,000 clones, approximately 90% found once. The sample here was peripheral blood, taken on day 0 of AZD1222 vaccination. Receptors were obtained from an adult in good health.

The V gene is TRBV9, the J gene TRBJ1-4; D not certain. Germline V gives CDR1 SGDLS, CDR2 YYNGEE. V was cut by 0 bases and J by 4 bases, with 7 bases left in between. The CDR3 is 14 amino acids. The CDR3 region is CASSVGQNNEKLFF. CDR3 DNA sequence: TGTGCCAGCAGCGTAGGGCAGAATAATGAAAAACTGTTTTTT.

The table lists this clone with a few counts. The chain employs TRBV7-6 and TRBJ1-1, with TRBD1 identical over 7 bases. The trim removed 1 base at V and 4 bases at J, leaving 3 bases unmatched. The CDR3 runs 14 residues. CDR1 is SGHVS, CDR2 FNYEAQ, per germline. The CDR3 bases are TGTGCCAGCAGCTTAGGAACAGGGGCCACTGAAGCTTTCTTT. Encoded protein: CASSLGTGATEAFF.